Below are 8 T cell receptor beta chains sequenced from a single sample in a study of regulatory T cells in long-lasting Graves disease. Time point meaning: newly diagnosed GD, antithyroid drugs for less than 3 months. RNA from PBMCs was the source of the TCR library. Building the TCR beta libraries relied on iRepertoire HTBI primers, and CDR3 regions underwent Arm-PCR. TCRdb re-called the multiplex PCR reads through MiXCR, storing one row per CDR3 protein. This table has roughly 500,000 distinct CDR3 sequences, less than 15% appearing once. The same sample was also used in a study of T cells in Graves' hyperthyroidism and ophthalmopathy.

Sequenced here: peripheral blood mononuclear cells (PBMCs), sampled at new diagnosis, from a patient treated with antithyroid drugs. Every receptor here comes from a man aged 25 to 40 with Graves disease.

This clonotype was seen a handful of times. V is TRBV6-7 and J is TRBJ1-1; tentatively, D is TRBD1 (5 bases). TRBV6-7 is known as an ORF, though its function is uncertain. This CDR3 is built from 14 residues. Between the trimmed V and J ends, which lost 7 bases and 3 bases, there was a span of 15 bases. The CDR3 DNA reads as TGTGCCAGCACCAACTTCTGGGGGGACACTGAAGCTTTCTTT. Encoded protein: CASTNFWGDTEAFF.

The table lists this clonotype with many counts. CDR3 nucleotides: TGTGCCAGCAGCTTATTCAGGACTAGCACAGATACGCAGTATTTT. This gives the protein CASSLFRTSTDTQYF. The chain couples TRBV11-2 to TRBJ2-3; D is possibly TRBD2 (5 bases). The V end lost 2 bases, the J end lost 0 bases, and 9 bases lay between the germline ends. Germline CDR1 and CDR2: SGHAT and FQNNGV. CDR3 length: 15 residues.

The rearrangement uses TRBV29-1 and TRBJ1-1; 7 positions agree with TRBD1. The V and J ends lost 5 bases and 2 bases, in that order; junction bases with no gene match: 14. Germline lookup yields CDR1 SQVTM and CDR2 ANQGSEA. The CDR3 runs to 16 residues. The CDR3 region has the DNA TGCAGCGTTACGGCCCCTGACAGGGTTTTTAACACTGAAGCTTTCTTT. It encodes CSVTAPDRVFNTEAFF.

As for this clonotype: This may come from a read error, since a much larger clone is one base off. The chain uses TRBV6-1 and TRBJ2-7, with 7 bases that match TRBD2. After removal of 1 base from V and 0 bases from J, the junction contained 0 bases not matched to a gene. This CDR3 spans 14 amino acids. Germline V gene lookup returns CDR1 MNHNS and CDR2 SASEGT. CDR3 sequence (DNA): TGTGCCAGCAGTGAAGGCGGGGGCTCCTACGAGCAGTACTTC. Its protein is CASSEGGGSYEQYF.

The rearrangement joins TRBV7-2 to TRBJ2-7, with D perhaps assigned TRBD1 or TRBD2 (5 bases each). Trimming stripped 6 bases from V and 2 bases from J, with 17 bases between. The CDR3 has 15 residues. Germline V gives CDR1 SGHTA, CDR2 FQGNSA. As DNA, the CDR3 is TGTGCCAGCAGTTCTCCGGGACGGCAAACCTACGAGCAGTACTTC. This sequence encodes CASSSPGRQTYEQYF.

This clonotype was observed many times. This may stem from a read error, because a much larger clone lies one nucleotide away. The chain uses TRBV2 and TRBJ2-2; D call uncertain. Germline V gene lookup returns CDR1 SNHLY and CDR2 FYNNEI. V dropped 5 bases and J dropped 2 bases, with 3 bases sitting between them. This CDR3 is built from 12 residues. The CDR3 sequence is CASSKNTGELFF. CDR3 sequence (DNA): TGTGCCAGCAGTAAAAACACCGGGGAGCTGTTTTTT.

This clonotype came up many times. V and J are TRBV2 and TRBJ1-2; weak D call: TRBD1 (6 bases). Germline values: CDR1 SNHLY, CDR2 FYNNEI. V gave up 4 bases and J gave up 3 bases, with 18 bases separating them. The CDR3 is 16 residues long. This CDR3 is CASSVFFPGQHYGYTF. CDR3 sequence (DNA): TGTGCCAGCAGTGTCTTCTTCCCGGGACAACACTATGGCTACACCTTC. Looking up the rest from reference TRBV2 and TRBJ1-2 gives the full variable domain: EPEVTQTPSHQVTQMGQEVILRCVPISNHLYFYWYRQILGQKVEFLVSFYNNEISEKSEIFDDQFSVERPDGSNFTLKIRSTKLEDSAMYFCASSVFFPGQHYGYTFGSGTRLTVV.

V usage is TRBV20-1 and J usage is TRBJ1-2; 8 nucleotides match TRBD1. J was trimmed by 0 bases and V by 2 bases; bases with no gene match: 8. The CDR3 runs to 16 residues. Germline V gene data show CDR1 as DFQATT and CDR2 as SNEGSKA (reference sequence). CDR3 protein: CSARPQGALANYGYTF. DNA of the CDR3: TGCAGTGCTAGACCTCAGGGGGCACTAGCTAACTATGGCTACACCTTC.